A single TCR beta chain is shown here with its context. This clone was seen a handful of times. Its antigen target is currently unknown. No clone much larger than this one lies a single base away; base qualities are absent. The data were obtained in a study of CD4+ T cells in melanoma (dated by TCRdb to 2022 to 2024). Describing the broader study: The study investigated neoantigen-specific CD4+ T cells in human melanoma. On the study overall, not on this receptor specifically: Neoantigen-specific CD4+ T cells in melanoma were reported to show diverse differentiation states. The report described a correlation between neoantigen-specific CD4+ T cells and the function of CD8+ T cells, macrophages and B cells.

Patients with melanoma were used as donors. The library was produced with the immunoSEQ multiplex PCR assay. The table was pulled from immuneACCESS by TCRdb, which kept in-frame rearrangements only. Such tables lose some clones; where checked, under half of the loss comes from unresolved V genes, and the rest has no known cause. For this sample there are about 10,000 clones; about 70% appear just once. About 9.2% of the sample is held by the ten biggest clonotypes. Measured from the cysteine to the phenylalanine, the CDR3 is 14 residues long. Of the read, only the CDR3 DNA is kept; its 42 bases are in frame from base 1. V was cut back by 5 bases and J by 1 base, leaving a gap of 11 bases between them. The CDR1 and CDR2 encoded by the germline V gene (reference sequence) are SEHNR and FQNEAQ.

The sequence came from a human donor with melanoma. Recombination joined TRBV7-9 with TRBJ1-1, with the D segment identity uncertain. Sequenced: cells from a culture (not recorded whether cultured in vitro). The DNA sequence reads TGTGCCAGCAGCCCAGCGGCTCCGAACACTGAAGCTTTCTTT. This is translated as CASSPAAPNTEAFF.